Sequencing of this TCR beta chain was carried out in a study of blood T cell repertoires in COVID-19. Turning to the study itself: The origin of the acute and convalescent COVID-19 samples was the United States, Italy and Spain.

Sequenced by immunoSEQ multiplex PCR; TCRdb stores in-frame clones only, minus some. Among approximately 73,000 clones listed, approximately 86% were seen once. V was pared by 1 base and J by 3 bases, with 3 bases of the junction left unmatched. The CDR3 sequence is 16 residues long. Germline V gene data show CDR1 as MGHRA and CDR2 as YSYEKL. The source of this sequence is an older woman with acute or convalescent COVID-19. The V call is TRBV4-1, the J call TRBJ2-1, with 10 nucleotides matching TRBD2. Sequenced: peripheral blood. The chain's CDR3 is CASSQVAGGVYNEQFF. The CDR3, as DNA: TGCGCCAGCAGCCAAGTAGCGGGAGGTGTCTACAATGAGCAGTTCTTC.